The 5 T cell receptor beta chains listed next were all sequenced from one sample in a study of PD-L1 blockade in urothelial cancer. TCRdb keeps only in-frame clones here, not all; method: immunoSEQ multiplex PCR. The sample records tens of thousands of clones, roughly 84% being singletons. The starting material was PBMCs, obtained around atezolizumab (anti-PD-L1) treatment. These receptors all stem from an older man with urothelial cancer.

The rearrangement joins TRBV2 to TRBJ2-1; possible D gene TRBD2, 6 bases. The CDR3 extends over 15 amino acids. V was pared by 4 bases and J by 0 bases, with 10 bases between. Germline CDR1 SNHLY, CDR2 FYNNEI. CDR3 bases: TGTGCCAGCAGTGTGTTCGGGAGCTCCTACAATGAGCAGTTCTTC. It is translated as CASSVFGSSYNEQFF.

This clone was detected only once. CDR3 in amino acids: CASSFNGLGGLDEQYF. The CDR3 nucleotides read TGTGCCAGCAGCTTTAATGGACTAGGAGGGTTAGACGAGCAGTACTTC. The gene calls are TRBV11-3 and TRBJ2-7; 7 positions agree with TRBD2. Trimming removed 3 bases from V and 5 bases from J; junction bases left unmatched: 13. The germline V gene encodes CDR1 SGHNT and CDR2 YENEEA. The CDR3 length is 16 residues.

This chain uses TRBV9 with TRBJ2-1, with D possibly being TRBD2 (5 bases). Looked up from germline, CDR1 is SGDLS and CDR2 is YYNGEE. V lost 3 bases and J 1 base, leaving 11 bases between the germline ends. The length of the CDR3 is 15 residues. CDR3 bases: TGTGCCAGCAGCGAGGGTGGAGGTTCCTACAATGAGCAGTTCTTC. It codes for CASSEGGGSYNEQFF.

V is TRBV5-1 and J is TRBJ2-3, with 9 bases matching TRBD2. V lost 1 base, J lost 4 bases, and 16 bases stayed unmatched. Germline CDR1 and CDR2: SGHRS and YFSETQ. This CDR3 is built from 19 residues. The CDR3 nucleotides are TGCGCCAGCAGCTTGAGGGGTAGCGGGAGTATATTATTTGCAGATACGCAGTATTTT. Translated, it gives CASSLRGSGSILFADTQYF.

The chain combines TRBV6-6 with TRBJ2-1, with no clear D. The germline CDR1 and CDR2 sequences are MNHNY and SVGAGI (reference sequence). The CDR3 loop spans 12 amino acids. V lost 6 bases to trimming and J lost 6 bases, with 9 bases between them. CDR3 protein: CASSLKPNEQFF. The CDR3 region has the DNA TGTGCCAGCAGCCTCAAGCCCAATGAGCAGTTCTTC.